The 14 T cell receptor beta chains reported below all come from one sample, sequenced in a study of blood T cell repertoires in COVID-19. Sequenced by immunoSEQ multiplex PCR; TCRdb stores in-frame clones only, minus some. Among hundreds of thousands of clones listed, about 88% were seen once. Material: peripheral blood. These TCRs come from a man in his late teens or twenties with COVID-19, enrolled during active disease.

The chain has TRBV5-8 and TRBJ2-7; D perhaps matches TRBD1 (5 bases). The CDR3 extends over 15 amino acids. Trimming removed 0 bases from V and 0 bases from J, with 10 bases in between. Germline values: CDR1 SGHTS, CDR2 YDEGEE. The CDR3 is CASSLAAGFSYEQYF. CDR3 in DNA: TGTGCCAGCAGCTTGGCGGCAGGGTTCTCCTACGAGCAGTACTTC.

In this sample, this clone turned up many times. The chain carries TRBV6-5 and TRBJ1-1; the match to TRBD1 covers 12 bases. The V and J ends lost 7 bases and 4 bases, in that order; junction bases with no gene match: 7. This CDR3 is built from 15 residues. CDR1 and CDR2 (germline): MNHEY, SVGAGI. CDR3 bases: TGTGCCAGCACCCGGGACAGGGGGCAGGTCACTGAAGCTTTCTTT. Translation: CASTRDRGQVTEAFF.

J is TRBJ2-7 and V is TRBV5-5; D unclear. Trimming pared 1 base from V and 1 base from J, leaving 6 bases between. The CDR3 length is 13 residues. Germline lookup yields CDR1 SGHKS and CDR2 YYEKEE (reference sequence). The CDR3: CASSLFLSYEQYF. The CDR3 DNA sequence: TGTGCCAGCAGCTTGTTTCTTTCCTACGAGCAGTACTTC.

The J gene is TRBJ2-7, the V gene TRBV25-1; TRBD2 matches 9 bases. The V gene's germline CDR1 is MGHDK and CDR2 SYGVNS. The length of the CDR3 is 15 residues. V trimming: 8 bases; J trimming: 2 bases; junction bases outside the gene matches: 10. The CDR3 loop is CASQADQRGAYEQYF. CDR3 nucleotide sequence: TGTGCCAGCCAGGCCGATCAGCGGGGGGCCTACGAGCAGTACTTC.

The rearrangement uses TRBV2 and TRBJ1-5, with 10 bases matching TRBD1. The CDR3 length is 13 residues. Germline values: CDR1 SNHLY, CDR2 FYNNEI. Trimming removed 10 bases from V and 3 bases from J; junction bases left unmatched: 3. This chain's CDR3 is CATGQGVNQPQHF. The DNA for the CDR3 is TGTGCCACCGGACAGGGGGTCAATCAGCCCCAGCATTTT. The full variable domain, with the rest looked up from reference TRBV2 and TRBJ1-5, is EPEVTQTPSHQVTQMGQEVILRCVPISNHLYFYWYRQILGQKVEFLVSFYNNEISEKSEIFDDQFSVERPDGSNFTLKIRSTKLEDSAMYFCATGQGVNQPQHFGDGTRLSIL.

The rearrangement joins TRBV27 to TRBJ2-1; 13 bases are a match to TRBD2. The trim removed 3 bases at V and 0 bases at J, leaving 5 bases unmatched. The CDR3 consists of 18 residues. From germline, CDR1 is MNHEY and CDR2 SMNVEV (reference sequence). CDR3 sequence: CASSFRTSGGSSYNEQFF. As DNA, the CDR3 is TGTGCCAGCAGTTTCCGGACTAGCGGGGGTAGCTCCTACAATGAGCAGTTCTTC.

The genes are TRBV5-1 and TRBJ2-5; TRBD1 agrees at 7 bases. CDR3 length: 15 residues. The J segment lost 2 bases and the V segment lost 4 bases, leaving 8 bases of the junction unmatched. CDR1 is SGHRS, CDR2 YFSETQ, per germline. Written as DNA, the CDR3 is TGCGCCAGCAGCACGTCCTCCAGGGGGCAAGAGACCCAGTACTTC. Amino acids: CASSTSSRGQETQYF.

The chain employs TRBV18 and TRBJ1-6; TRBD1 might be the D (6 bases). V was clipped by 4 bases and J by 6 bases, with 16 bases between them. CDR3 length: 16 residues. CDR1 and CDR2 from the germline V gene are KGHSH and LQKENI. This CDR3 is CASSLSRTDANSPLHF. CDR3 nucleotide sequence: TGTGCCAGCTCACTTTCGCGGACAGACGCTAATTCACCCCTCCACTTT.

The chain carries TRBV11-2 and TRBJ2-7; TRBD2 matches at 8 bases. Germline lookup yields CDR1 SGHAT and CDR2 FQNNGV. Trimming removed 5 bases from V and 4 bases from J; junction bases left unmatched: 7. CDR3 length equals 14 residues. Here the CDR3 DNA reads TGTGCCAGCAGCCATAGCGGGATGGATTACGAGCAGTACTTC. This sequence encodes CASSHSGMDYEQYF. The variable domain in full, with the rest retrieved from reference TRBV11-2 and TRBJ2-7, is EAGVAQSPRYKIIEKRQSVAFWCNPISGHATLYWYQQILGQGPKLLIQFQNNGVVDDSQLPKDRFSAERLKGVDSTLKIQPAKLEDSAVYLCASSHSGMDYEQYFGPGTRLTVT.

The gene calls are TRBV6-5 and TRBJ1-2; the D is unclear. The CDR3 is made up of 12 amino acids. CDR1 is MNHEY, CDR2 SVGAGI, per germline. V was clipped by 5 bases and J by 3 bases, with 7 bases between them. The CDR3 region has the DNA TGTGCCAGCAGTCTCTCGGACTATGGCTACACCTTC. Translation: CASSLSDYGYTF.

This clone was seen a few times. The chain is built from TRBV5-4 and TRBJ1-5; D is uncertain. This CDR3 is built from 14 residues. Trimming shortened V by 4 bases and J by 11 bases, and 19 bases separated the two germline ends. Germline CDR1 and CDR2: SGHNT and YYREEE (reference sequence). CDR3 loop: CASSPGVGAASQHF. CDR3 DNA: TGTGCCAGCAGCCCTGGAGTAGGTGCTGCGTCCCAGCATTTT. Full variable domain (rest looked up from reference TRBV5-4 and TRBJ1-5): ETGVTQSPTHLIKTRGQQVTLRCSSQSGHNTVSWYQQALGQGPQFIFQYYREEENGRGNFPPRFSGLQFPNYSSELNVNALELDDSALYLCASSPGVGAASQHFGDGTRLSIL.

This chain connects TRBV7-9 to TRBJ1-2; TRBD1 matches at 10 bases. Germline V lookup: CDR1 SEHNR, CDR2 FQNEAQ (reference sequence). V trimming: 5 bases; J trimming: 6 bases; junction bases outside the gene matches: 6. This CDR3 is built from 14 residues. CDR3 protein: CASSLGTGADGYTF. DNA of the CDR3: TGTGCCAGCAGCCTCGGGACAGGGGCCGATGGCTACACCTTC.

The chain employs TRBV19 and TRBJ1-5; D is uncertain. This CDR3 has 15 residues. Germline V gives CDR1 LNHDA, CDR2 SQIVND (reference sequence). Trimming took 4 bases from V and 0 from J, leaving 10 bases between them. CDR3 sequence reads: CASSSGESSNQPQHF. For the CDR3, the DNA is TGTGCCAGTAGTAGTGGGGAGTCTAGCAATCAGCCCCAGCATTTT.

In this sample, this clone turned up once. This chain links TRBV15 with TRBJ2-5, with TRBD2 matching 9 bases. CDR1 and CDR2 from the germline V gene are LNHNV and YYDKDF (reference sequence). After removal of 5 bases from V and 3 bases from J, the junction contained 7 bases not matched to a gene. The CDR3 has 15 amino acids. This CDR3 is CATSGAGGRKETQYF. The CDR3 nucleotides are TGTGCCACCAGCGGGGCGGGGGGGCGGAAAGAGACCCAGTACTTC. The complete variable domain, with remaining parts taken from reference TRBV15 and TRBJ2-5, reads DAMVIQNPRYQVTQFGKPVTLSCSQTLNHNVMYWYQQKSSQAPKLLFHYYDKDFNNEADTPDNFQSRRPNTSFCFLDIRSPGLGDTAMYLCATSGAGGRKETQYFGPGTRLLVL.